One and the same sample provided the 3 T cell receptor beta chains below, sequenced in a study of blood T cell repertoires in COVID-19. The protocol was immunoSEQ multiplex PCR, while the TCRdb copy is restricted to in-frame clones and leaves out a portion. The data contain 200,000 to 300,000 clones, about 87% of them singletons. The sample consisted of peripheral blood. These receptors were collected from a man in his sixties who had recovered from COVID-19.

The rearrangement uses TRBV6-1 and TRBJ2-2; D might be TRBD1 (5 bases). The V gene's germline CDR1 is MNHNS and CDR2 SASEGT. V lost 0 bases to trimming and J lost 5 bases, with 13 bases between them. This CDR3 has 16 residues. CDR3 protein: CASSEARQGLTGELFF. In DNA, the CDR3 is TGTGCCAGCAGTGAAGCGCGCCAGGGCTTGACCGGGGAGCTGTTTTTT.

The chain joins TRBV7-2 to TRBJ2-7; TRBD1 aligns across 9 bases. Germline trimming cut 6 bases from V and 2 bases from J; bases unmatched to any gene: 11. The germline V gene has CDR1 SGHTA and CDR2 FQGNSA. CDR3 size: 16 residues. CDR3 DNA: TGTGCCAGCAGGTCCGGATCCGGGACAGGGCCCTACGAGCAGTACTTC. It encodes CASRSGSGTGPYEQYF.

The V and J genes are TRBV18 and TRBJ1-4; D unresolved. The CDR3 is made up of 13 amino acids. V was pared by 3 bases and J by 7 bases, with 9 bases between. CDR1 and CDR2 from the germline V gene are KGHSH and LQKENI. In DNA, the CDR3 is TGTGCCAGCTCACCTAGTAACCTTGAAAAACTGTTTTTT. This codes for CASSPSNLEKLFF.